This T cell receptor beta chain derives from a study of control samples from healthy donors and cancer patients. CDR3 size: 13 residues. The germline CDR1 and CDR2 sequences are SEHNR and FQNEAQ (reference sequence). V gave up 1 base and J gave up 5 bases, with 8 bases separating them. As for this clone: Other DNA sequences in this specimen translate into the identical CDR3.

Assay: immunoSEQ multiplex PCR; the TCRdb copy retains only in-frame clones and omits some. The table shows about 230,000 clones, with roughly 87% occurring only once. Sequenced input: PBMCs. This receptor was obtained from a woman aged 60-70 years with lung cancer. The chain has TRBV7-9 and TRBJ1-1, with D perhaps TRBD1 (5 bases). The CDR3 DNA reads TGTGCCAGCAGCTTAGTCGCAGGGACTGAAGCTTTCTTT. This encodes CASSLVAGTEAFF.